The 32 T cell receptor beta chains listed next were all sequenced from one sample in a study of CD8+CD57+ T cells in acquired aplastic anemia (dated by TCRdb to 2016 to 2018). Sequencing was carried out with an Illumina HiSeq 2000. Profiling of TCR beta VDJ combinations and CDR3 sequences used genomic DNA as the template. The public sequencing data were trimmed at Q25 with fastp and processed into clonotypes with MiXCR by TCRdb, which kept only in-frame beta chains. Under each unique CDR3 protein, matching rows form one entry showing the most common genes and DNA. The sample yields 200,000 or so distinct CDR3 sequences; about half were counted once. Of the sample, about 20% is held by the ten largest clones. Flow cytometry had shown CD8+CD57+ cell expansion in the patients selected for sequencing. The source material was sorted CD4+, CD8+, or CD8+CD57+ T cells (not recorded which) from PBMCs. These receptors originate from a human donor with aplastic anemia.

The chain joins TRBV5-1 to TRBJ2-7; 9 bases map to TRBD2. The germline gives CDR1 SGHRS, CDR2 YFSETQ. This CDR3 has 14 residues. The J segment lost 2 bases and the V segment lost 0 bases, leaving 0 bases of the junction unmatched. CDR3 amino acids: CASSLASGAYEQYF. CDR3 coding DNA: TGCGCCAGCAGCTTGGCTAGCGGGGCCTACGAGCAGTACTTC.

This clonotype was seen repeatedly, ten times or more. The chain recombines TRBV7-9 with TRBJ1-1; 7 nucleotides agree with TRBD1. The CDR3 consists of 16 residues. After removal of 5 bases from V and 1 base from J, the junction contained 10 bases not matched to a gene. CDR1 and CDR2 from the germline V gene are SEHNR and FQNEAQ (reference sequence). CDR3 sequence: CASSKARGQQNTEAFF. For the CDR3, the DNA is TGTGCCAGCAGCAAAGCTCGGGGACAGCAGAACACTGAAGCTTTCTTT. Full variable domain (outside the CDR3, taken from reference TRBV7-9 and TRBJ1-1): DTGVSQNPRHKITKRGQNVTFRCDPISEHNRLYWYRQTLGQGPEFLTYFQNEAQLEKSRLLSDRFSAERPKGSFSTLEIQRTEQGDSAMYLCASSKARGQQNTEAFFGQGTRLTVV.

The rearrangement links TRBV27 to TRBJ1-4; weak D call: TRBD1 (6 bases). Per the germline V gene, CDR1 is MNHEY and CDR2 is SMNVEV (reference sequence). The length of the CDR3 is 16 residues. V was trimmed by 3 bases and J by 6 bases, leaving 17 bases between them. The CDR3 reads CASSFISTGGYEKLFF. The CDR3 region has the DNA TGTGCCAGCAGTTTTATTAGTACCGGGGGCTATGAAAAACTGTTTTTT.

V gene TRBV15 combines with J gene TRBJ2-7; TRBD1 matches 9 bases. The V segment lost 2 bases and the J segment 5 bases; nucleotides outside the gene matches: 7. The germline gives CDR1 LNHNV, CDR2 YYDKDF (reference sequence). The CDR3 loop spans 15 amino acids. The CDR3 spells CATSRSTGTGHEQYF. The DNA for the CDR3 is TGTGCCACCAGCAGAAGTACCGGGACAGGGCACGAGCAGTACTTC.

The rearrangement links TRBV6-4 to TRBJ1-6; a possible D gene is TRBD1 (5 bases). CDR1 is MRHNA, CDR2 SNTAGT, per germline. V lost 6 bases, J lost 14 bases, and 20 bases lay in between. The CDR3 covers 14 residues. In DNA form, the CDR3 reads TGTGCCAGCAGGGGGGACGAAGAGTTCGGAGCCCTCCACTTT. It is translated as CASRGDEEFGALHF.

This clonotype was observed a handful of times. The V and J genes are TRBV20-1 and TRBJ1-5, with a weak D call TRBD1 (5 bases). The germline gives CDR1 DFQATT, CDR2 SNEGSKA (reference sequence). This CDR3 comprises 14 residues. The V end was cut by 1 base, the J end by 12 bases, with 19 bases between. The CDR3 spells CSARAPTHRQSQHF. The CDR3 DNA is TGCAGTGCTAGAGCGCCCACCCACCGACAGAGCCAGCATTTT.

The rearrangement joins TRBV10-1 to TRBJ1-1, with 8 nucleotides matching TRBD1. Germline V gene data show CDR1 as WNHNN and CDR2 as SYGVQD (reference sequence). The CDR3 runs to 15 residues. V was pared by 4 bases and J by 4 bases, with 8 bases of the junction left unmatched. This CDR3 is CASSGDRGWGTEAFF. The CDR3 DNA reads TGCGCCAGCAGTGGTGACAGGGGATGGGGCACTGAAGCTTTCTTT.

This clonotype was seen many times. The chain joins TRBV7-9 to TRBJ1-5; D is unresolved. Trimming left V 5 bases short and J 3 bases short, with 5 bases between. The CDR3 is 12 residues long. Germline CDR1 SEHNR, CDR2 FQNEAQ (reference sequence). DNA of the CDR3: TGTGCCAGCAGCCTCAACAATCAGCCCCAGCATTTT. This encodes CASSLNNQPQHF.

This rearrangement joins TRBV24-1 to TRBJ2-7; a weak D match, TRBD2 (6 bases). CDR1 and CDR2 from the germline V gene are KGHDR and SFDVKD. CDR3 length equals 13 residues. Trimming left V 9 bases short and J 0 bases short, with 11 bases between. CDR3 in amino acids: CATYPEGSYEQYF. The CDR3 DNA reads TGTGCCACCTACCCGGAGGGCTCCTACGAGCAGTACTTC.

This clonotype has more than one count but fewer than ten. V and J are TRBV29-1 and TRBJ1-2; D is unresolved. CDR1 and CDR2 (germline): SQVTM, ANQGSEA. The CDR3 contains 13 residues. The CDR3 nucleotides read TGCAGTGCCAGCAGTGTCGGTGGGTATGGCTACACCTTC. Its translation is CSASSVGGYGYTF.

V gene TRBV15 combines with J gene TRBJ1-2; tentatively, D is TRBD1 (5 bases). Trimming took off 3 bases at V and 7 bases at J, with 18 bases between the two ends. The length of the CDR3 is 15 residues. The V gene's germline CDR1 is LNHNV and CDR2 YYDKDF (reference sequence). Here the CDR3 reads CATSRGPGGDGGYTF. DNA for the CDR3: TGTGCCACCAGCAGGGGGCCTGGAGGGGATGGTGGCTACACCTTC.

The rearrangement joins TRBV11-1 to TRBJ2-2, with 8 nucleotides matching TRBD2. Germline V gives CDR1 SGHAT, CDR2 FQDESV (reference sequence). The CDR3 length is 14 residues. The V and J ends lost 6 bases and 6 bases, in that order; junction bases with no gene match: 6. CDR3 protein: CASRQTRGAGELFF. For the CDR3, the DNA is TGTGCCAGCAGGCAAACGCGGGGGGCCGGGGAGCTGTTTTTT.

The chain carries TRBV14 and TRBJ1-1; D is undetermined. The CDR3 contains 15 residues. Trimming took 0 bases from V and 3 from J, leaving 11 bases between them. From germline, CDR1 is SGHDN and CDR2 FVKESK. CDR3 amino acids: CASSQDRGRDTEAFF. The CDR3 region has the DNA TGTGCCAGCAGCCAAGATCGAGGCAGAGACACTGAAGCTTTCTTT.

The chain's CDR3 is CASTMRGQNQPQHF. For the CDR3, the DNA is TGTGCCAGTACGATGAGGGGCCAAAATCAGCCCCAGCATTTT. The chain uses TRBV19 and TRBJ1-5, with a tentative D call TRBD1 (5 bases). From germline, CDR1 is LNHDA and CDR2 SQIVND (reference sequence). CDR3 length: 14 amino acids. V shed 7 bases and J shed 4 bases, with 14 bases lying between them. The variable domain in full, with the rest retrieved from reference TRBV19 and TRBJ1-5, is DGGITQSPKYLFRKEGQNVTLSCEQNLNHDAMYWYRQDPGQGLRLIYYSQIVNDFQKGDIAEGYSVSREKKESFPLTVTSAQKNPTAFYLCASTMRGQNQPQHFGDGTRLSIL.

V gene TRBV2 combines with J gene TRBJ2-3; 9 bases are a match to TRBD2. The J segment lost 0 bases and the V segment lost 8 bases, leaving 12 bases of the junction unmatched. Germline values: CDR1 SNHLY, CDR2 FYNNEI. There are 17 residues in the CDR3. The CDR3 spells CASSPALAGESTDTQYF. CDR3 DNA: TGTGCCAGCTCACCCGCCTTAGCGGGGGAAAGCACAGATACGCAGTATTTT.

This clonotype was counted many times. The gene calls are TRBV29-1 and TRBJ2-6, with unresolved D. CDR1 is SQVTM and CDR2 is ANQGSEA in the germline V gene. The CDR3 consists of 13 residues. With 4 bases removed from V and 4 bases from J, the gap between germline ends came to 8 bases. The CDR3 DNA reads as TGCAGCGTTGGTGGGATCGGGGCCAACGTCCTGACTTTC. It is translated as CSVGGIGANVLTF.

This clonotype was seen a handful of times. The V call is TRBV24-1, the J call TRBJ2-7; perhaps TRBD2 as D (6 bases). Germline lookup yields CDR1 KGHDR and CDR2 SFDVKD. Trimming took off 1 base at V and 11 bases at J, with 11 bases between the two ends. The CDR3 loop spans 12 amino acids. CDR3 DNA sequence: TGTGCCACCAGTGATTTTGGCGGGAAGGAGTACTTC. Translating it yields CATSDFGGKEYF.

The chain joins TRBV2 to TRBJ1-6; 12 bases align to TRBD1. Trimming at V came to 6 bases and at J to 9 bases, leaving 9 bases not matched to a gene. This CDR3 region has 16 residues. CDR1 and CDR2 (germline): SNHLY, FYNNEI. The CDR3 protein is CASRRGTGGSGSPLHF. CDR3 bases: TGTGCCAGCAGACGCGGGACAGGGGGCTCGGGTTCACCCCTCCACTTT.

This clonotype has a single count. The gene calls are TRBV2 and TRBJ1-2; the D is unclear. CDR3 length: 12 amino acids. Deletions cut 3 bases from V and 5 bases from J, with 7 bases between. The germline CDR1 and CDR2 sequences are SNHLY and FYNNEI. CDR3 DNA: TGTGCCAGCAGTGACAGCAAATATGGCTACACCTTC. Protein: CASSDSKYGYTF.

This clonotype was counted once. A read error is possible here, since a much larger clone lies one base away. The gene calls are TRBV6-1 and TRBJ1-6; D ambiguous. This CDR3 spans 12 amino acids. Germline assignment: CDR1 MNHNS and CDR2 SASEGT. CDR3 bases: TGTGCCAGCAGTTTCGGGAGTTCACCCTTCCACTTT. This translates into CASSFGSSPFHF.

The rearrangement links TRBV7-9 to TRBJ1-1; 11 bases are a match to TRBD1. The CDR3 is made up of 15 amino acids. Germline values: CDR1 SEHNR, CDR2 FQNEAQ (reference sequence). J lost 10 bases, V lost 5 bases, and 12 bases had no gene match. The CDR3 bases are TGTGCCAGCAGCCCCATAGGACAGGGGGCGGGGGGAGCTTTCTTT. Translated, it gives CASSPIGQGAGGAFF.

The V and J genes are TRBV19 and TRBJ1-1, with a tentative D call TRBD1 (6 bases). V lost 3 bases to trimming and J lost 4 bases, with 15 bases between them. The CDR3 has 15 amino acids. Per the germline V gene, CDR1 is LNHDA and CDR2 is SQIVND (reference sequence). The CDR3 region is CASSIGDLRGTEAFF. CDR3 nucleotides: TGTGCCAGTAGTATTGGGGACCTCAGGGGCACTGAAGCTTTCTTT.

This clonotype has at least ten counts. V is TRBV6-1 and J is TRBJ2-7, with TRBD1 identical over 8 bases. This CDR3 has 12 residues. Germline values: CDR1 MNHNS, CDR2 SASEGT. J gave up 8 bases and V 6 bases, and 6 bases lay outside the gene matches. The CDR3 sequence: CASSVDRGKQYF. In DNA, the CDR3 is TGTGCCAGCAGCGTTGACAGGGGAAAGCAGTACTTC.

With respect to this clonotype: A much larger clone is a single base away; this may be a read error. This rearrangement joins TRBV6-1 to TRBJ2-5; D is perhaps TRBD1 or TRBD2 (6 bases each). Germline CDR1 is MNHNS and CDR2 is SASEGT. The CDR3 covers 12 residues. The CDR3 region has the DNA TGTGCCAGCAGTCGGGGGCCAGAGACCCAGTGCTTC. It translates to CASSRGPETQCF.

The chain is built from TRBV20-1 and TRBJ1-2; no clear D. Germline assignment: CDR1 DFQATT and CDR2 SNEGSKA (reference sequence). The CDR3 runs to 13 residues. Trimming cost V 0 bases and J 6 bases, with 11 bases left between them. The CDR3 is CSARDQVSDGYTF. The CDR3 region has the DNA TGCAGTGCTAGAGATCAGGTTTCTGATGGCTACACCTTC.

The chain employs TRBV6-2 or TRBV6-3 and TRBJ1-2; 9 nucleotides agree with TRBD1. The germline gives CDR1 MNHEY, CDR2 SVGEGT. The CDR3 is 14 residues long. After removal of 10 bases from V and 6 bases from J, the junction contained 12 bases not matched to a gene. CDR3 region: CAIPPGTGNDGYTF. The CDR3 nucleotides are TGTGCCATCCCCCCCGGGACAGGGAACGATGGCTACACCTTC.

This clonotype was seen a handful of times. The chain recombines TRBV2 with TRBJ1-2; D is unresolved. The CDR3 is 10 amino acids. V was cut by 4 bases and J by 7 bases, with 4 bases left in between. Per the germline V gene, CDR1 is SNHLY and CDR2 is FYNNEI. The CDR3 sequence is CASSVVGYTF. The DNA for the CDR3 is TGTGCCAGCAGTGTCGTTGGCTACACCTTC.

The chain uses TRBV2 and TRBJ2-7, with TRBD2 matching 8 bases. J lost 6 bases, V lost 6 bases, and 7 bases had no gene match. CDR1 is SNHLY and CDR2 is FYNNEI in the germline V gene. The CDR3 totals 13 residues. The CDR3 region is CASSISGSGEQYF. The CDR3 DNA sequence: TGTGCCAGCAGCATCAGCGGGAGCGGCGAGCAGTACTTC.

This chain joins TRBV29-1 and TRBJ2-3; a weak D match, TRBD2 (7 bases). Trimming removed 2 bases from V and 4 bases from J, with 10 bases in between. Germline CDR1 is SQVTM and CDR2 is ANQGSEA. The CDR3 is 13 amino acids. As DNA, the CDR3 is TGCAGCGTTGAATCGGGGGGCGCAGATACGCAGTATTTT. Residues: CSVESGGADTQYF.

There are many counts of this clonotype. The gene calls are TRBV3-1 and TRBJ1-2; D unresolved. Germline assignment: CDR1 LGHDT and CDR2 YNNKEL (reference sequence). V was clipped by 0 bases and J by 8 bases, with 13 bases between them. CDR3 length: 14 amino acids. CDR3: CASSQDSGKGGYTF. CDR3 in DNA: TGTGCCAGCAGCCAAGATTCGGGTAAGGGAGGCTACACCTTC.

The genes are TRBV7-9 and TRBJ2-3, with TRBD2 as a possible D gene (5 bases). V lost 8 bases to trimming and J lost 0 bases, with 9 bases between them. Germline V gives CDR1 SEHNR, CDR2 FQNEAQ (reference sequence). This CDR3 is 13 amino acids long. The CDR3 DNA follows: TGTGCCAGCGACGGGGTCAGCACAGATACGCAGTATTTT. Translating it yields CASDGVSTDTQYF.

In this sample, this clonotype turned up many times. V is TRBV19 and J is TRBJ2-3, with D unclear. Looked up from germline, CDR1 is LNHDA and CDR2 is SQIVND (reference sequence). CDR3 length: 12 residues. V shed 7 bases and J shed 4 bases, with 9 bases lying between them. The CDR3 spells CASIGQADTQYF. CDR3 in DNA: TGTGCCAGTATAGGGCAGGCAGATACGCAGTATTTT. The variable domain in full, with the rest retrieved from reference TRBV19 and TRBJ2-3, is DGGITQSPKYLFRKEGQNVTLSCEQNLNHDAMYWYRQDPGQGLRLIYYSQIVNDFQKGDIAEGYSVSREKKESFPLTVTSAQKNPTAFYLCASIGQADTQYFGPGTRLTVL.